The 24 T cell receptor beta chains below come from one sample, sequenced in a study of STAT5B mutations in CD4+ large granular lymphocyte leukemia. Generated by immunoSEQ multiplex PCR, the TCRdb table keeps only in-frame clones and is missing some. The table includes roughly 38,000 clones, about 80% detected once. The sequencing input was CD4+ T cells from blood buffy coats. Receptor source: a human donor in good health.

This clone came up a few times. The chain joins TRBV4-1 to TRBJ2-5; no clear D. The V gene's germline CDR1 is MGHRA and CDR2 YSYEKL. The CDR3 sequence is 13 residues long. V shed 3 bases and J shed 2 bases, with 7 bases lying between them. The CDR3 sequence: CASSQGRQETQYF. CDR3 coding DNA: TGCGCCAGCAGCCAGGGCAGACAAGAGACCCAGTACTTC.

This clone was seen only a few times. The chain recombines TRBV6-4 with TRBJ1-2, with TRBD1 identical over 11 bases. CDR1 and CDR2 from the germline V gene are MRHNA and SNTAGT. The CDR3 is 15 amino acids. The ends lost 6 bases at V and 4 bases at J; junction bases unmatched: 7. CDR3 nucleotide sequence: TGTGCCAGCAGGCTCCGGGACAGGGGGTCCTATGGCTACACCTTC. It is translated as CASRLRDRGSYGYTF.

The chain links TRBV2 to TRBJ1-1; 8 positions agree with TRBD1. CDR3 length: 14 residues. Germline V gene lookup returns CDR1 SNHLY and CDR2 FYNNEI. Trimming removed 4 bases from V and 6 bases from J; junction bases left unmatched: 7. The CDR3 here is CASSVSGQGAEAFF. In DNA form, the CDR3 reads TGTGCCAGCAGTGTCTCCGGACAGGGAGCTGAAGCTTTCTTT.

The CDR3 DNA reads as TGTGCCAGCAGTTACGCCCCCGGGGAGCTGTTTTTT. This encodes CASSYAPGELFF. The rearrangement joins TRBV6-5 to TRBJ2-2; D is undetermined. V was trimmed by 2 bases and J by 6 bases, leaving 4 bases between them. Germline V CDR1 and CDR2: MNHEY, SVGAGI. The CDR3 covers 12 residues.

The rearrangement uses TRBV11-3 and TRBJ1-2; no clear D gene. Germline V gene sequence: CDR1 SGHNT, CDR2 YENEEA. The V gene lost 2 bases and the J gene lost 7 bases, with 20 bases spanning the gap. This CDR3 spans 16 amino acids. CDR3: CASSLKSLAAKGGYTF. The CDR3 DNA follows: TGTGCCAGCAGCTTAAAATCTCTAGCGGCAAAGGGTGGCTACACCTTC. Using reference TRBV11-3 and TRBJ1-2 for the parts outside the CDR3, the full variable domain is EAGVVQSPRYKIIEKKQPVAFWCNPISGHNTLYWYLQNLGQGPELLIRYENEEAVDDSQLPKDRFSAERLKGVDSTLKIQPAELGDSAVYLCASSLKSLAAKGGYTFGSGTRLTVV.

The chain joins TRBV18 to TRBJ1-2, with D perhaps matching TRBD1 (6 bases). This CDR3 contains 14 residues. Per germline, CDR1 KGHSH and CDR2 LQKENI. V shed 5 bases and J shed 7 bases, with 17 bases lying between them. CDR3 DNA: TGTGCCAGCTCATCCGAACAGGGTAGCGGTGGCTACACCTTC. Protein: CASSSEQGSGGYTF.

This chain uses TRBV7-9 with TRBJ2-5, with 10 bases matching TRBD2. Trimming took 1 base from V and 0 from J; bases not matched to a gene: 5. From germline, CDR1 is SEHNR and CDR2 FQNEAQ (reference sequence). The CDR3 extends over 17 amino acids. The CDR3 here is CASSLGRTSGHQETQYF. The DNA of the CDR3 is TGTGCCAGCAGCTTAGGGAGGACTAGCGGCCACCAAGAGACCCAGTACTTC.

The V gene is TRBV18, the J gene TRBJ2-2; 7 bases line up with TRBD1. The CDR3 covers 15 residues. Germline CDR1 KGHSH, CDR2 LQKENI. V dropped 5 bases and J dropped 0; count of bases not matched to a gene: 3. Written as DNA, the CDR3 is TGTGCCAGCTCAGAAGGACAGGCGAACACCGGGGAGCTGTTTTTT. Protein product: CASSEGQANTGELFF.

The chain joins TRBV7-2 to TRBJ2-1; D possibly corresponds to TRBD2 (7 bases). Germline-derived CDR1 and CDR2 are SGHTA and FQGNSA. The CDR3 length is 15 residues. Deletions cut 1 base from V and 9 bases from J, with 16 bases between. The CDR3 loop is CASSLVVQGRGEQFF. As DNA, the CDR3 is TGTGCCAGCAGCTTAGTAGTCCAGGGGAGGGGTGAGCAGTTCTTC.

The gene calls are TRBV11-1 and TRBJ2-5, with TRBD2 matching over 10 bases. Germline CDR1 SGHAT, CDR2 FQDESV (reference sequence). The J segment lost 5 bases and the V segment lost 5 bases, leaving 11 bases of the junction unmatched. The CDR3 loop spans 16 amino acids. CDR3 bases: TGTGCCAGCAGCCCCCAAGTACTAGCGGGGCGTGAGACCCAGTACTTC. It specifies CASSPQVLAGRETQYF.

The J gene is TRBJ1-4, the V gene TRBV11-2; D gene ambiguous. The CDR3 covers 16 residues. The V end was cut by 1 base, the J end by 3 bases, with 12 bases between. From germline, CDR1 is SGHAT and CDR2 FQNNGV. CDR3 residues: CASSLVGHRANEKLFF. In DNA form, the CDR3 reads TGTGCCAGCAGCTTAGTCGGGCACCGGGCTAATGAAAAACTGTTTTTT.

The chain joins TRBV5-4 to TRBJ2-1, with TRBD2 identical over 12 bases. The germline V gene has CDR1 SGHNT and CDR2 YYREEE (reference sequence). The J segment lost 9 bases and the V segment lost 5 bases, leaving 6 bases of the junction unmatched. This CDR3 contains 14 residues. This CDR3 reads CASRSSGGAAEQFF. The CDR3 nucleotides are TGTGCCAGCAGATCTAGCGGGGGGGCCGCTGAGCAGTTCTTC.

The chain couples TRBV2 to TRBJ2-7; no clear D gene. Germline V lookup: CDR1 SNHLY, CDR2 FYNNEI. The CDR3 has 11 amino acids. Between the trimmed V and J ends, which lost 8 bases and 6 bases, there was a span of 11 bases. The CDR3 nucleotides are TGTGCCAGCCAAGGGCAGGTCGAGCAGTACTTC. Its protein is CASQGQVEQYF.

This clone was observed once. The chain links TRBV9 to TRBJ1-1; perhaps TRBD1 as D (5 bases). V dropped 0 bases and J dropped 0 bases, with 9 bases sitting between them. Germline-derived CDR1 and CDR2 are SGDLS and YYNGEE. This CDR3 comprises 15 residues. CDR3 nucleotide sequence: TGTGCCAGCAGCGTAGTGCCAGGGATGAACACTGAAGCTTTCTTT. As protein: CASSVVPGMNTEAFF.

This clone appeared once. The chain employs TRBV18 and TRBJ2-5, with 9 bases identical to TRBD1. J was trimmed by 4 bases and V by 4 bases; bases with no gene match: 1. The CDR3 consists of 13 residues. Germline lookup yields CDR1 KGHSH and CDR2 LQKENI. This CDR3 is CASSQGQGETQYF. The DNA for the CDR3 is TGTGCCAGCTCACAGGGACAGGGAGAGACCCAGTACTTC.

This clone was seen a handful of times. The chain recombines TRBV6-6 with TRBJ1-1, with unresolved D. CDR3 length: 13 amino acids. The V gene's germline CDR1 is MNHNY and CDR2 SVGAGI (reference sequence). The ends were cut back, 4 bases at V and 1 base at J, with 7 bases in the middle. This CDR3 is CASSSGGNTEAFF. The CDR3 DNA reads as TGTGCCAGCAGTTCAGGAGGGAACACTGAAGCTTTCTTT.

CDR3 protein: CASSLSGRGNEQFF. The DNA for the CDR3 is TGTGCCAGCAGCTTATCAGGGCGGGGCAATGAGCAGTTCTTC. The rearrangement joins TRBV7-3 to TRBJ2-1; TRBD2 is a possible D gene (6 bases). CDR3 length: 14 residues. The ends were cut back, 2 bases at V and 6 bases at J, with 11 bases in the middle. CDR1 is SGHTA, CDR2 FQGTGA, per germline.

The rearrangement joins TRBV6-1 to TRBJ1-1; perhaps TRBD1 as D (6 bases). CDR3 length equals 12 residues. Looked up from germline, CDR1 is MNHNS and CDR2 is SASEGT. Between the trimmed V and J ends, which lost 6 bases and 6 bases, there was a span of 11 bases. CDR3 in DNA: TGTGCCAGCAGACTAACAGGGCCTGAAGCTTTCTTT. Its translation: CASRLTGPEAFF.

The J gene is TRBJ1-6, the V gene TRBV9; 8 nucleotides agree with TRBD1. The CDR3 is made up of 17 amino acids. Trimming cost V 2 bases and J 0 bases; bases outside gene matches: 4. Germline lookup yields CDR1 SGDLS and CDR2 YYNGEE. The CDR3 nucleotides are TGTGCCAGCAGCGTGGGACAGGTTAGCTCCTATAATTCACCCCTCCACTTT. As protein: CASSVGQVSSYNSPLHF.

The chain links TRBV27 to TRBJ2-5; 13 nucleotides align to TRBD2. Germline-derived CDR1 and CDR2 are MNHEY and SMNVEV (reference sequence). This CDR3 is 16 amino acids long. Trimming took 0 bases from V and 7 from J; bases not matched to a gene: 5. CDR3 bases: TGTGCCAGCAGTTTATCCGGGACTAGCGGGGCGGGGACCCAGTACTTC. It is translated as CASSLSGTSGAGTQYF.

The rearrangement uses TRBV9 and TRBJ1-1, with D maybe TRBD1 (5 bases). The CDR3 sequence is 12 residues long. The germline V and J ends were trimmed by 0 bases and 11 bases, with 11 bases remaining between them. CDR1 is SGDLS, CDR2 YYNGEE, per germline. CDR3 in amino acids: CASSVEGPVAFF. The CDR3 nucleotides are TGTGCCAGCAGCGTAGAGGGACCTGTGGCTTTCTTT.

The chain combines TRBV5-1 with TRBJ2-7; TRBD1 aligns across 10 bases. Germline-derived CDR1 and CDR2 are SGHRS and YFSETQ. The CDR3 length is 16 residues. The trim removed 4 bases at V and 2 bases at J, leaving 9 bases unmatched. The DNA for the CDR3 is TGCGCCAGCAGCCAAACCTCCGGGACAGGGGCCTACGAGCAGTACTTC. Its translation: CASSQTSGTGAYEQYF.

CDR3 DNA: TGTGCCAGCAGTTTACGGGCAGGCACGCAGTATTTT. Its translation: CASSLRAGTQYF. This rearrangement joins TRBV27 to TRBJ2-3; no clear D gene. Looked up from germline, CDR1 is MNHEY and CDR2 is SMNVEV (reference sequence). This CDR3 is built from 12 residues. V lost 2 bases and J 9 bases, leaving 9 bases between the germline ends.

The V and J genes are TRBV18 and TRBJ2-5, with 8 bases that match TRBD1. Unmatched junction bases numbered 0, after V lost 3 bases and J lost 3 bases. This CDR3 comprises 13 residues. Germline loops: CDR1 KGHSH, CDR2 LQKENI. CDR3: CASSPGQEETQYF. CDR3 bases: TGTGCCAGCTCACCGGGACAGGAAGAGACCCAGTACTTC.